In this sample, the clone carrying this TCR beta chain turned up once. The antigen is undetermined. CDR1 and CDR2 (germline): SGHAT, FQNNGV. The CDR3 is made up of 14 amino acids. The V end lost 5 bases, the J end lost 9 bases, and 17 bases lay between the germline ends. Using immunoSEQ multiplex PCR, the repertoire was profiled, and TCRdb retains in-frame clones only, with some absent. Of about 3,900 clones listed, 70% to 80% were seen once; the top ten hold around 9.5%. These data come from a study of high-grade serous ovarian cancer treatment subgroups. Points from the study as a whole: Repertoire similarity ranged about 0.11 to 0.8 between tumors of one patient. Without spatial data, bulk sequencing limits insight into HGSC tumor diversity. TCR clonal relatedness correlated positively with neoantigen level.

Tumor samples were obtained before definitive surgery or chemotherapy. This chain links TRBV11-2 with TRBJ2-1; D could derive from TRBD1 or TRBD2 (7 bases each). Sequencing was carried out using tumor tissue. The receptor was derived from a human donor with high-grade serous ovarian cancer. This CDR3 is CASSPRGGKGEQFF. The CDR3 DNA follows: TGTGCCAGCAGCCCCAGGGGGGGTAAGGGTGAGCAGTTCTTC.